In this sample, the clone carrying this T cell receptor beta chain turned up many times. The entry originates in a study of human T cells and chemical hapten exposure. The time point was: healthy volunteer bleed at 6 weeks. Unfractionated whole blood was the source from which total RNA was extracted. Trimming left V 5 bases short and J 6 bases short, with 8 bases between. This CDR3 spans 11 amino acids. Within the library, unique molecular identifiers were attached to each individual cDNA molecule. TCRdb reprocessed the RACE reads via MiXCR and lists one record per CDR3 protein. The sample records about 45,000 distinct CDR3 sequences, around 3.6% being singletons.

This TCR was recovered from a human donor in good health. Some clones in this sample may be carry-over from other donors' samples. Sequencing was done on a sample of whole blood. The chain recombines TRBV12-3 or TRBV12-4 with TRBJ2-7; the D call may be TRBD1 or TRBD2 (5 bases each). CDR3 in amino acids: CASSKRGEQYF. CDR3 nucleotides: TGTGCCAGCAGTAAGAGGGGCGAGCAGTACTTC.